Listed below are T cell receptor beta chains from one sample, sequenced in a study of early stage breast cancer tumors. Produced via immunoSEQ multiplex PCR; TCRdb's table is partial and in-frame only. The sample includes roughly 30,000 clones, roughly four fifths of them seen just once. Sequencing was done on a sample of blood. The receptors originated from a person aged 40-50 years with breast cancer. The CDR3 runs from the conserved cysteine through the conserved F or W.

TRBJ2-1 15 TRBV5-4 CASSFDRATYNEQFF
TRBJ2-7 16 TRBV25-1 CASSPTVLAGNNEQYF
TRBJ2-5 13 TRBV5-1 CASTINPQETQYF
TRBJ2-3 12 TRBV7-2 CASSLSGDTQYF
TRBJ1-1 15 TRBV5-3 CARSSVNGTPRGAFF
TRBJ2-1 14 TRBV4-1 CASSQMTSGSLAFF
TRBJ2-6 14 TRBV6-5 CASSSLGGFNVLTF
TRBJ1-3 14 TRBV5-5 CASSLASERNTIYF
TRBJ1-5 15 TRBV19 CASSRDGNSNQPQHF
TRBJ1-5 14 TRBV5-8 CASSYDRFGQPQHF
TRBJ2-7 16 TRBV4-3 CASSQDLGASSYEQYF
TRBJ2-3 14 TRBV7-2 CASSLGSGIPTQYF
TRBJ1-2 14 TRBV6-1 CASSYKTDIYGYTF
TRBJ2-7 15 TRBV30 CAWSVKGPLFYEQYF
TRBJ2-1 15 TRBV9 CASSVGAPIYNEQFF
TRBJ2-7 18 TRBV5-1 CASSPGGHGGRNTYEQYF
TRBJ2-5 14 TRBV7-6 CASSLGLLGETQYF
TRBJ2-2 16 TRBV28 CASSLAGGPDTGELFF
TRBJ2-7 14 TRBV7-9 CASSLGFNGDEQYF
TRBJ2-1 15 TRBV9 CASSVVYGSRYEQFF
TRBJ2-2 16 TRBV7-6 CASSPGSRPNTGELFF
TRBJ2-1 16 TRBV5-6 CASSRSGTGTHNEQFF
TRBJ1-2 15 TRBV19 CASSISGRGVYGYTF
TRBJ1-5 16 TRBV5-5 CASSFGDSIGSQPQHF
TRBJ2-1 14 TRBV4-2 CASSQYIAGNEQFF
TRBJ2-3 15 TRBV7-9 CASSRDAHTTDTQYF
TRBJ2-4 14 TRBV4-1 CASSQEGSWDIQYF
TRBJ2-3 13 TRBV5-6 CASRRDLTDTQYF
TRBJ1-1 15 TRBV4-3 CASSQGRGAGVEAFF
TRBJ2-2 16 TRBV5-4 CASSTREGSRGGELFF
TRBJ2-7 14 TRBV6-5 CASGLAGSGYEQYF
TRBJ1-5 11 TRBV25-1 CASSEAQPQHF
TRBJ2-1 15 TRBV5-1 CASSPTLLVTDEQFF
TRBJ1-4 18 TRBV4-2 CASSQGTGGMANNEKLFF
TRBJ2-3 15 TRBV28 CASSRGTGATDTQYF
TRBJ2-1 12 TRBV28 CASISSYNEQFF
TRBJ1-3 15 TRBV18 CASSQGTDSGNTIYF
TRBJ2-1 16 TRBV6-5 CASSYGGGSSYNEQFF
TRBJ2-1 16 TRBV4-3 CASSQAGDRSNNEQFF
TRBJ2-7 15 TRBV2 CASSYSRGYVYEQYF
TRBJ2-3 15 TRBV18 CASSPSGQPTDTQYF
TRBJ2-7 14 TRBV7-2 CASSLAPGAGEQYF
TRBJ2-3 18 TRBV5-1 CASSSQLFSGRAPDTQYF
TRBJ1-2 15 TRBV6-4 CASSDSPLDPYGYTF
TRBJ1-1 14 TRBV4-1 CASSQDWRDTEAFF
TRBJ1-2 14 TRBV5-6 CASRLRQGNYGYTF
TRBJ2-3 17 TRBV18 CASSPFDELAGPDTQYF
TRBJ2-7 16 TRBV5-1 CASSLAVTSGSYEQYF
TRBJ2-7 13 TRBV7-9 CASSPPQDYEQYF
TRBJ2-7 12 TRBV28 CASRQGPYEQYF
TRBJ1-5 14 TRBV30 CAWSVRGGSQPQHF
TRBJ1-4 15 TRBV19 CASSMGVQPNEKLFF